This T cell receptor beta chain stems from a study of shared clonotypes between healthy human individuals (TCRdb year 2020). In the study overall: A few men and two women, aged 18 to 49 years, made up the cohort. Per donor, leukapheresis produced somewhere between about 0.9 and 9 billion PBMCs. Libraries were prepared and TCR repertoires were sequenced by different laboratories using diverse techniques, in order to increase sequencing depth and limit assay-specific biases. To estimate repertoire size and how much clonotypes are shared between individuals, the study performed deep sequencing of blood TCR repertoires from roughly five healthy adults. For each donor, CD4 naive and CD4 memory were each run on three plates, CD8 naive on two plates, and CD8 memory on one plate. Paper-wide results and their limitations: When several donors were compared, the shared fraction of clonotypes was about 5% for naive CD4, 3% to 4% for naive CD8, 2.3% for memory CD4, and under 0.5% for memory CD8. The genetic and exposure-history diversity represented was limited by the small number of donors. Based on pairwise subsampling, the degree of clonotype sharing among donors was expected to be affected by sequencing depth. Incomplete sequencing was indicated by rarefaction of sorted-subset datasets, despite the large sequencing depth. Clonotypes shared by all four sorted-subset donors showed higher generation probabilities than non-shared clonotypes. Sampling was limited to blood, and TCR repertoires in tissue likely differ from TCR repertoires in blood. Estimated clonotype richness was generally larger for naive than for memory subsets.

CDR1 and CDR2 (DFQATT, SNEGSKA) derive from the germline V gene (reference sequence). V is cut by 2 bases and J by 5 bases, and the space between the germline ends is 3 bases. The CDR3 has 11 amino acids, counting the end cysteine and phenylalanine. Only CDR3 DNA is held: 33 bases, read in frame from base 1. The donors were healthy, HIV-negative adults with no recently reported acute infections or vaccinations. All donors were Caucasian adults living in Nashville, Tennessee, USA. CD4+ T cells were enriched by magnetic negative selection, after which naive cells were positively selected on CD45RA and the negative fraction was taken as the memory subset. Blood was obtained by leukapheresis, after which PBMCs were separated by Ficoll-Histopaque density gradient centrifugation and cryopreserved in liquid nitrogen vapor phase. Purity and quantity of every magnetically sorted T cell population were checked by analytical flow cytometry. Genomic DNA was isolated from every sorted fraction and measured by UV absorbance on a Nanodrop 2000c.

This clone was seen more than once but under ten times. Its antigen remains unidentified. Base quality data are lacking; no much larger clone is found one base away. Using the deep immunoSEQ assay, multiplex PCR amplified TCR CDR3 regions from genomic DNA. For each cell subset, the extracted genomic DNA was distributed evenly across all wells of several immunoSEQ 96-well plates, and each plate served as one replicate. For sorted subsets, roughly 200 ng genomic DNA, equal to about 30,000 T cell genomes, was loaded into each replicate PCR. Purified libraries were measured with a Qubit 3.0 fluorometer, size-checked on a Bioanalyzer 2100, and measured again with the KAPA Library Quantification kit. Each immunoSEQ 96-well plate was sequenced on its own single-read 150-cycle Illumina NextSeq 550 flow cell. The paper's data handling went like this. Because the immunoSEQ output included only junctional sequences and no quality scores, the filtering could not be the same as the filtering used for full-length reads. Sequences were annotated with PyIR, a Python wrapper for IgBLAST v1.9, using IMGT germline references to assign V/J genes and CDR3. Any read was removed if the V/J assignment was weak (E-value above 1e-6), the CDR3 was missing, or the read contained stop codons, out-of-frame junctions, or ambiguous translated residues. A V3J clonotype was defined by an identical inferred V gene, J gene, and CDR3 amino acid sequence. Percentage overlap between repertoires was calculated by dividing the number of shared unique clonotypes by the size of the smaller repertoire. Three approaches were used to assess repertoire richness: RTK rarefaction, the Chao1 estimator, and Recon v2.1 estimates of unobserved clonotypes. OLGA was used to compute generation probabilities for all TCRbeta clonotypes that the gDNA method yielded from a few donors. What TCRdb holds here is the immuneACCESS table cut down to in-frame rearrangements. Part of the clones is not present; checked against another copy, under half of the missing clones reflect an unresolved V gene, and the others are unexplained. The D gene and trimming were derived from the DNA, and the V and J assignments and clone size from that table. In all, the sample holds about 700,000 clones, and about 74% of those were seen once. Of the sample, around 1.6% is held by the ten largest clones.

The receptor comes from a woman under 40 in good health. The source material was memory CD4+ T cells sorted from blood. This specimen's cell subset or site label, per the study, means: CD45RA-negative fraction. The V and J genes are TRBV20-1 and TRBJ1-4; the D gene is not confidently resolved. The DNA sequence is TGCAGTGCTAGAACCAATGAAAAACTGTTTTTT. It codes for CSARTNEKLFF.